The 7 T cell receptor beta chains listed next were all sequenced from one sample in a study of T cell responses to AZD1222 COVID-19 vaccine. Measured with immunoSEQ multiplex PCR; TCRdb has only the in-frame clones, and not every one. This sample has about 120,000 clones, with about 93% found just once. The sample here was peripheral blood, taken 28 days after the second dose of the MenACWY control vaccine. The receptors derive from an adult who received the MenACWY meningococcal vaccine as a control.

The chain has TRBV7-3 and TRBJ2-1; 7 bases map to TRBD2. Per the germline V gene, CDR1 is SGHTA and CDR2 is FQGTGA. V was clipped by 0 bases and J by 4 bases; unmatched bases: 6. The CDR3 totals 16 residues. The CDR3 DNA reads as TGTGCCAGCAGCTTAACGACTGCGGGAGTGTACAATGAGCAGTTCTTC. It specifies CASSLTTAGVYNEQFF.

CDR3 residues: CSAWNSETQYF. The CDR3 DNA reads as TGCAGTGCTTGGAATTCGGAGACCCAGTACTTC. This chain connects TRBV20-1 to TRBJ2-5; D unclear. Germline V gene data show CDR1 as DFQATT and CDR2 as SNEGSKA (reference sequence). V lost 5 bases, J lost 5 bases, and 9 bases lay in between. The CDR3 consists of 11 residues.

The chain joins TRBV7-8 to TRBJ1-6, with a tentative D call TRBD1 (6 bases). Germline loops: CDR1 SGHVS, CDR2 FQNEAQ. The ends were cut back, 1 base at V and 9 bases at J, with 16 bases in the middle. CDR3 size: 16 residues. In DNA form, the CDR3 reads TGTGCCAGCAGCTTAGGGACGGGGGGCTGGAGTTCACCCCTCCACTTT. Protein product: CASSLGTGGWSSPLHF. The variable domain in full, with the rest retrieved from reference TRBV7-8 and TRBJ1-6, is GAGVSQSPRYKVAKRGQDVALRCDPISGHVSLFWYQQALGQGPEFLTYFQNEAQLDKSGLPSDRFFAERPEGSVSTLKIQRTQQEDSAVYLCASSLGTGGWSSPLHFGNGTRLTVT.

The sample holds many counts of this clone. The V and J genes are TRBV18 and TRBJ2-7; D uncertain. There are 14 residues in the CDR3. V lost 3 bases, J lost 7 bases, and 16 bases lay in between. Germline V gene lookup returns CDR1 KGHSH and CDR2 LQKENI. CDR3 coding DNA: TGTGCCAGCTCACCGATACACCCGCTGGGGGAGCAGTACGTC. Its protein product is CASSPIHPLGEQYV.

The chain has TRBV7-2 and TRBJ1-1; D is possibly TRBD1 (5 bases). The CDR3 loop spans 16 amino acids. Germline CDR1 and CDR2: SGHTA and FQGNSA. V gave up 1 base and J gave up 1 base, with 13 bases separating them. CDR3 sequence (DNA): TGTGCCAGCAGCTTAGTAGTCTTGGGGCGGAACACTGAAGCTTTCTTT. Protein product: CASSLVVLGRNTEAFF.

The chain couples TRBV5-4 to TRBJ2-7, with D possibly matching TRBD1 (6 bases). CDR1 and CDR2 (germline): SGHNT, YYREEE (reference sequence). V was cut by 3 bases and J by 3 bases, with 16 bases left in between. The CDR3 is 15 amino acids. CDR3 amino acids: CASSWGQGRFYEQYF. CDR3 coding DNA: TGTGCCAGCAGCTGGGGGCAGGGACGGTTCTACGAGCAGTACTTC.

DNA of the CDR3: TGTGCCACAAGGACGGCAGCGGGAGGTATAGATACGCAGTATTTT. This encodes CATRTAAGGIDTQYF. This chain joins TRBV5-5 and TRBJ2-3; 9 bases are shared with TRBD2. V shed 9 bases, J shed 5 bases, and the junction held 13 bases outside the gene matches. The germline V gene encodes CDR1 SGHKS and CDR2 YYEKEE (reference sequence). The CDR3 contains 15 residues.